The 10 T cell receptor beta chains below all came from one sample that was sequenced in a study of radiotherapy plus CTLA-4 blockade in lung cancer. Assay: immunoSEQ multiplex PCR; the TCRdb copy retains only in-frame clones and omits some. The data hold around 70,000 clones, with about nine tenths observed a single time. Source: peripheral blood, taken from a patient treated with radiotherapy plus ipilimumab. Every receptor here comes from a human donor with non-small cell lung cancer that progressed on radiotherapy plus ipilimumab.

The chain combines TRBV7-6 with TRBJ2-3, with D possibly TRBD2 on 6 matching bases. The V end was cut by 1 base, the J end by 5 bases, with 22 bases between. There are 18 residues in the CDR3. Germline CDR1 and CDR2: SGHVS and FNYEAQ. The CDR3 DNA is TGTGCCAGCAGCTTAGGACCCCCTGGAGGGGCCTCCCGAGATACGCAGTATTTT. This gives the protein CASSLGPPGGASRDTQYF.

This chain uses TRBV5-4 with TRBJ2-3; TRBD2 agrees at 7 bases. After removal of 0 bases from V and 2 bases from J, the junction contained 6 bases not matched to a gene. The CDR3 covers 16 residues. Germline CDR1 SGHNT, CDR2 YYREEE (reference sequence). CDR3 loop: CASSLGLADNTDTQYF. In DNA form, the CDR3 reads TGTGCCAGCAGCTTGGGACTAGCAGACAACACAGATACGCAGTATTTT.

The chain uses TRBV28 and TRBJ1-5; D is unclear. The CDR3 extends over 14 amino acids. Trimming took 5 bases from V and 3 from J, leaving 11 bases between them. Germline CDR1 is MDHEN and CDR2 is SYDVKM. The CDR3 loop reads CASSPRSANQPQHF. DNA for the CDR3: TGTGCCAGCAGTCCAAGATCAGCCAATCAGCCCCAGCATTTT.

J is TRBJ1-1 and V is TRBV28; a weak D match, TRBD1 (5 bases). With 6 bases removed from V and 1 base from J, the gap between germline ends came to 9 bases. Per the germline V gene, CDR1 is MDHEN and CDR2 is SYDVKM. This CDR3 spans 13 amino acids. CDR3 loop: CASSPGQNTEAFF. CDR3 nucleotides: TGTGCCAGCAGCCCGGGGCAGAACACTGAAGCTTTCTTT.

The rearrangement links TRBV6-5 to TRBJ1-5, with D possibly matching TRBD1 (5 bases). Germline assignment: CDR1 MNHEY and CDR2 SVGAGI. This CDR3 comprises 13 residues. Trimming took off 2 bases at V and 7 bases at J, with 9 bases between the two ends. CDR3 sequence: CASSYGGSQPQHF. CDR3 coding DNA: TGTGCCAGCAGTTACGGGGGGAGCCAGCCCCAGCATTTT.

In this sample, this clone turned up once. V gene TRBV28 combines with J gene TRBJ2-7; a weak D match, TRBD2 (5 bases). V dropped 2 bases and J dropped 4 bases, with 12 bases sitting between them. This CDR3 contains 14 residues. Germline-derived CDR1 and CDR2 are MDHEN and SYDVKM. This CDR3 reads CASSLNGIAYEQYF. CDR3 nucleotide sequence: TGTGCCAGCAGTTTAAACGGGATTGCGTACGAGCAGTACTTC.

The chain uses TRBV13 and TRBJ2-7, with D perhaps given as TRBD1 or TRBD2 (7 bases each). Trimming removed 5 bases from V and 2 bases from J, with 16 bases in between. From germline, CDR1 is PRHDT and CDR2 FYEKMQ (reference sequence). There are 15 residues in the CDR3. The CDR3 loop reads CASSPPTGRAYEQYF. DNA for the CDR3: TGTGCCAGCAGCCCCCCGACAGGGAGGGCCTACGAGCAGTACTTC.

The chain employs TRBV4-1 and TRBJ1-4, with 10 bases lining up with TRBD1. This CDR3 comprises 15 residues. Trimming took 0 bases from V and 7 from J; bases not matched to a gene: 2. Germline CDR1 and CDR2: MGHRA and YSYEKL. The CDR3 reads CASSQEGTGVEKLFF. As DNA, the CDR3 is TGCGCCAGCAGCCAAGAGGGGACAGGGGTTGAAAAACTGTTTTTT.

The gene calls are TRBV2 and TRBJ2-1, with TRBD2 matching 10 bases. Germline lookup yields CDR1 SNHLY and CDR2 FYNNEI. This CDR3 spans 16 amino acids. The junction had 10 bases not matched to a gene; V was cut back by 3 bases and J by 8 bases. CDR3 sequence (DNA): TGTGCCAGCAGTGATATAAGCGGGAGGGCCTATGATGAGCAGTTCTTC. Its translation is CASSDISGRAYDEQFF.

The CDR3 nucleotides are TGTGCCAGCAGGCCCATAGGACTAGCGGGCTACAATGAGCAGTTCTTC. Amino acids: CASRPIGLAGYNEQFF. The chain links TRBV28 to TRBJ2-1; 11 bases line up with TRBD2. Germline values: CDR1 MDHEN, CDR2 SYDVKM. Trimming cost V 6 bases and J 3 bases; bases outside gene matches: 7. This CDR3 is 16 amino acids long.